This T cell receptor beta chain was captured in a study of T cell repertoires in aging, cancer and after chemotherapy. Study-wide background: Donors were grouped into six age bands spanning 30 or younger through 70 or older. Repeat sampling of healthy donors over several months to years showed clear clonal overlap.

Peripheral blood genomic DNA, not sorted cells or RNA, was the template. Multiplex touch-down PCR with TRB-A/B primers amplified rearranged V-D-J TRB sequences. MiXCR, applied by TCRdb to the multiplex PCR reads, yields one record per CDR3 protein. The sample carries about 17,000 distinct CDR3 sequences, about 46% recorded once. The clonotype comes from a human donor in good health. The sequenced material came from blood.

DNA for the CDR3: TGTGCCAGCAGTGGGGACGGGGCTTACTACAATGAGCAGTTCTTC. It encodes CASSGDGAYYNEQFF. The chain carries TRBV6-1 and TRBJ2-1; D may be TRBD1 or TRBD2 (5 bases each). Trimming took off 4 bases at V and 3 bases at J, with 13 bases between the two ends. From germline, CDR1 is MNHNS and CDR2 SASEGT. The length of the CDR3 is 15 residues.